The clone carrying this TCR beta chain appeared a few times. Its cognate antigen is unknown. The data belong to a study of T cells in Graves' hyperthyroidism and ophthalmopathy. Study results and limitations: Most thyroid clonotypes expanded above 0.001 appeared in blood too.

The source material, RNA transcripts, was used to amplify TCR beta CDR3 regions. The study used the HTBI primer set for a first-round RT-PCR of the TCR CDR3. TCRdb processed the multiplex PCR reads anew with MiXCR; each CDR3 protein has one entry. In the table there are roughly 570,000 distinct CDR3 sequences, around 46% of which are singletons. Uncontrolled infection, other autoimmune disease, pregnancy or lactation disqualified patients from enrolment. Diagnosing involved the use of clinical symptoms, serum thyroxine and TRAb, thyroid ultrasound and orbital computed tomography. The trim removed 7 bases at V and 5 bases at J, leaving 5 bases unmatched. Germline CDR1 is LNHDA and CDR2 is SQIVND (reference sequence). The CDR3 length is 13 residues.

This clonotype originated in a young woman with Graves' hyperthyroidism. The chain has TRBV19 and TRBJ1-5; TRBD1 matches 7 bases. The specimen was peripheral blood or thyroid tissue (not recorded which). CDR3 nucleotide sequence: TGTGCCAGTATGGACAGGTTTGATCAGCCCCAGCATTTT. As protein: CASMDRFDQPQHF.